A single sample is the source of the 32 T cell receptor beta chains below, sequenced in a study of blood T cell repertoires in COVID-19. Generated by immunoSEQ multiplex PCR, the TCRdb table keeps only in-frame clones and is missing some. The sample records about 400,000 clones, 85% to 90% being singletons. Sequences were obtained from PBMCs or T cells enriched from blood (not recorded which). The receptors stem from a woman aged 45-60 years who had recovered from COVID-19.

This clone was observed a few times. This rearrangement joins TRBV19 to TRBJ2-7, with 7 bases identical to TRBD1. V lost 5 bases and J lost 2; bases outside the gene matches: 3. Germline assignment: CDR1 LNHDA and CDR2 SQIVND (reference sequence). The CDR3 is made up of 13 amino acids. CDR3 DNA: TGTGCCAGTAGTCGGGACAGAGCCTACGAGCAGTACTTC. Translation gives CASSRDRAYEQYF.

The chain is built from TRBV19 and TRBJ2-7; D might be TRBD2 (6 bases). CDR1 and CDR2 from the germline V gene are LNHDA and SQIVND (reference sequence). CDR3 length: 16 amino acids. V was cut by 5 bases and J by 1 base, with 18 bases left in between. CDR3 bases: TGTGCCAGTAGTGCTCGGAATCCCGGGGGTTCCTACGAGCAGTACTTC. Protein sequence: CASSARNPGGSYEQYF.

The gene calls are TRBV19 and TRBJ1-3; the D gene is possibly TRBD1 (5 bases). Per the germline V gene, CDR1 is LNHDA and CDR2 is SQIVND (reference sequence). The V end was cut by 5 bases, the J end by 4 bases, with 15 bases between. This CDR3 region has 15 residues. In nucleotides, the CDR3 is TGTGCCAGTAGTGGGGGGATCCTGAGAGGAAACACCATATATTTT. Its translation is CASSGGILRGNTIYF.

The V and J genes are TRBV2 and TRBJ1-1, with 7 bases matching TRBD1. The trim removed 6 bases at V and 4 bases at J, leaving 5 bases unmatched. This CDR3 region has 13 residues. Germline V gene sequence: CDR1 SNHLY, CDR2 FYNNEI. DNA of the CDR3: TGTGCCAGCAGCGACAGGGAGGTCACTGAAGCTTTCTTT. Translated: CASSDREVTEAFF.

The chain combines TRBV7-9 with TRBJ2-1; unclear D gene. Germline V lookup: CDR1 SEHNR, CDR2 FQNEAQ (reference sequence). Trimming took 9 bases from V and 4 from J, leaving 4 bases between them. This CDR3 is built from 10 residues. CDR3 sequence reads: CASQYNEQFF. The CDR3 DNA follows: TGTGCCAGTCAATACAATGAGCAGTTCTTC.

The gene calls are TRBV4-3 and TRBJ1-3; D gene ambiguous. Between the trimmed V and J ends, which lost 0 bases and 0 bases, there was a span of 9 bases. Germline CDR1 and CDR2: LGHNA and YSLEER. The CDR3 length is 16 residues. CDR3 protein: CASSQDPFFSGNTIYF. In nucleotides, the CDR3 is TGCGCCAGCAGCCAAGATCCATTTTTCTCTGGAAACACCATATATTTT.

The table lists this clone with a few counts. The V gene is TRBV9, the J gene TRBJ2-3, with TRBD2 matching 12 bases. The ends lost 2 bases at V and 1 base at J; junction bases unmatched: 5. Germline V gene lookup returns CDR1 SGDLS and CDR2 YYNGEE. The CDR3 runs to 17 residues. The CDR3 DNA reads as TGTGCCAGCAGCGTTGGGAGGACTAGCGGGGGCACAGATACGCAGTATTTT. The encoded protein is CASSVGRTSGGTDTQYF. Using reference TRBV9 and TRBJ2-3 for the parts outside the CDR3, the full variable domain is DSGVTQTPKHLITATGQRVTLRCSPRSGDLSVYWYQQSLDQGLQFLIQYYNGEERAKGNILERFSAQQFPDLHSELNLSSLELGDSALYFCASSVGRTSGGTDTQYFGPGTRLTVL.

This chain uses TRBV7-3 with TRBJ2-6; the D gene is possibly TRBD1 (6 bases). Per the germline V gene, CDR1 is SGHTA and CDR2 is FQGTGA. This CDR3 comprises 16 residues. The V end lost 6 bases, the J end lost 0 bases, and 12 bases lay between the germline ends. The CDR3 bases are TGTGCCAGCAGTTACAGGGCCCACTCTGGGGCCAACGTCCTGACTTTC. Amino acids: CASSYRAHSGANVLTF. The variable domain in full, with the rest retrieved from reference TRBV7-3 and TRBJ2-6, is GAGVSQTPSNKVTEKGKYVELRCDPISGHTALYWYRQSLGQGPEFLIYFQGTGAADDSGLPNDRFFAVRPEGSVSTLKIQRTERGDSAVYLCASSYRAHSGANVLTFGAGSRLTVL.

This chain joins TRBV18 and TRBJ1-5; TRBD1 agrees at 8 bases. Germline CDR1 KGHSH, CDR2 LQKENI. Trimming at V came to 3 bases and at J to 4 bases, leaving 8 bases not matched to a gene. CDR3 size: 16 residues. CDR3 nucleotides: TGTGCCAGCTCACCTTCCGGGACAGGAGATAATCAGCCCCAGCATTTT. Translated: CASSPSGTGDNQPQHF.

The CDR3 region is CASSWREALSEQYF. CDR3 bases: TGTGCCAGCAGCTGGAGGGAGGCGCTCTCCGAGCAGTACTTC. The chain uses TRBV5-6 and TRBJ2-7; possibly TRBD2 for D (6 bases). V dropped 3 bases and J dropped 6 bases, with 16 bases sitting between them. Germline V CDR1 and CDR2: SGHDT, YYEEEE. The length of the CDR3 is 14 residues. The variable domain in full, completed from reference TRBV5-6 and TRBJ2-7, reads DAGVTQSPTHLIKTRGQQVTLRCSPKSGHDTVSWYQQALGQGPQFIFQYYEEEERQRGNFPDRFSGHQFPNYSSELNVNALLLGDSALYLCASSWREALSEQYFGPGTRLTVT.

This chain links TRBV5-1 with TRBJ1-2; weak D call: TRBD1 (6 bases). This CDR3 region has 15 residues. Trimming took 7 bases from V and 8 from J, leaving 24 bases between them. The germline V gene encodes CDR1 SGHRS and CDR2 YFSETQ. The CDR3 DNA follows: TGCGCCAGCTCTCCGGACAGCACTTCCCGATTCGGCTACACCTTC. Its translation is CASSPDSTSRFGYTF. The complete variable domain, with remaining parts taken from reference TRBV5-1 and TRBJ1-2, reads KAGVTQTPRYLIKTRGQQVTLSCSPISGHRSVSWYQQTPGQGLQFLFEYFSETQRNKGNFPGRFSGRQFSNSRSEMNVSTLELGDSALYLCASSPDSTSRFGYTFGSGTRLTVV.

The chain uses TRBV7-9 and TRBJ1-1; D is unclear. V lost 5 bases to trimming and J lost 1 base, with 14 bases between them. Germline CDR1 reads SEHNR; CDR2 reads FQNEAQ (reference sequence). The CDR3 sequence is 15 residues long. The CDR3, as DNA: TGTGCCAGCAGCGCCGAACTTTCCGGGAACACTGAAGCTTTCTTT. Translation gives CASSAELSGNTEAFF. The variable domain in full, completed from reference TRBV7-9 and TRBJ1-1, reads DTGVSQNPRHKITKRGQNVTFRCDPISEHNRLYWYRQTLGQGPEFLTYFQNEAQLEKSRLLSDRFSAERPKGSFSTLEIQRTEQGDSAMYLCASSAELSGNTEAFFGQGTRLTVV.

This chain links TRBV21-1 with TRBJ1-4; the listed D gene, TRBD1, was not tested against the DNA. TRBV21-1 is a listed pseudogene. The CDR3 is 14 residues long. DNA of the CDR3: TGTGCCAGCAGGACGGACAGGGAAGGGGAAAAACTGTTTTTT. Encoded protein: CASRTDREGEKLFF.

This clone occurred once. The V gene is TRBV5-1, the J gene TRBJ1-6; D ambiguous. CDR3 size: 15 residues. CDR1 SGHRS and CDR2 YFSETQ come from the germline V gene. V was pared by 0 bases and J by 8 bases, with 12 bases between. Here the CDR3 DNA reads TGCGCCAGCAGCTTGGTTGGTCCGAGGGATTCACCCCTCCACTTT. Residues: CASSLVGPRDSPLHF.

The chain links TRBV7-9 to TRBJ1-1; D unclear. The germline gives CDR1 SEHNR, CDR2 FQNEAQ (reference sequence). The CDR3 consists of 14 residues. Trimming took off 2 bases at V and 1 base at J, with 8 bases between the two ends. CDR3 nucleotide sequence: TGTGCCAGCAGCTTAATATTCGGGAACACTGAAGCTTTCTTT. As protein: CASSLIFGNTEAFF. The full variable domain, in which reference TRBV7-9 and TRBJ1-1 provide the parts outside the CDR3, is DTGVSQNPRHKITKRGQNVTFRCDPISEHNRLYWYRQTLGQGPEFLTYFQNEAQLEKSRLLSDRFSAERPKGSFSTLEIQRTEQGDSAMYLCASSLIFGNTEAFFGQGTRLTVV.

CDR3 loop: CASTTFEHSNQPQHF. The DNA of the CDR3 is TGTGCCAGCACCACCTTTGAACATAGCAATCAGCCCCAGCATTTT. This chain uses TRBV6-5 with TRBJ1-5; D not certain. The V gene lost 7 bases and the J gene lost 0 bases, with 13 bases spanning the gap. The CDR3 extends over 15 amino acids. Looked up from germline, CDR1 is MNHEY and CDR2 is SVGAGI.

A few counts support this clone. The chain recombines TRBV19 with TRBJ1-1; 9 nucleotides match TRBD1. Germline V lookup: CDR1 LNHDA, CDR2 SQIVND (reference sequence). V dropped 6 bases and J dropped 5; count of bases not matched to a gene: 10. The CDR3 runs 15 residues. CDR3 sequence: CASSMAPTGGTEAFF. The CDR3 DNA is TGTGCCAGTAGCATGGCCCCGACAGGGGGAACTGAAGCTTTCTTT.

The rearrangement uses TRBV7-8 and TRBJ1-1; D possibly corresponds to TRBD1 (6 bases). Germline V gene sequence: CDR1 SGHVS, CDR2 FQNEAQ. The CDR3 covers 18 residues. Trimming pared 4 bases from V and 0 bases from J, leaving 21 bases between. The CDR3 loop is CASSYLTGWDGMNTEAFF. CDR3 sequence (DNA): TGTGCCAGCAGCTACCTGACAGGATGGGATGGGATGAACACTGAAGCTTTCTTT.

The rearrangement links TRBV2 to TRBJ2-1; D is perhaps TRBD1 (6 bases). From germline, CDR1 is SNHLY and CDR2 FYNNEI. V dropped 6 bases and J dropped 4 bases, with 16 bases sitting between them. The CDR3 loop spans 15 amino acids. The CDR3 region has the DNA TGTGCCAGCAGGGACAGTGGGTTTCCATACAATGAGCAGTTCTTC. This gives the protein CASRDSGFPYNEQFF.

V usage is TRBV12-3 or TRBV12-4 and J usage is TRBJ1-2, with D possibly TRBD1 on 6 matching bases. The CDR3 loop spans 11 amino acids. The V end was cut by 5 bases, the J end by 8 bases, with 9 bases between. CDR3 amino acids: CASSTGKGYTF. CDR3 bases: TGTGCCAGCAGTACAGGGAAAGGCTACACCTTC.

The rearrangement joins TRBV7-2 to TRBJ1-2; 10 bases line up with TRBD1. This CDR3 has 14 amino acids. Germline V gene data show CDR1 as SGHTA and CDR2 as FQGNSA. V shed 5 bases, J shed 7 bases, and the junction held 7 bases outside the gene matches. CDR3 amino acids: CASSPGTGVGGYTF. DNA for the CDR3: TGTGCCAGCAGCCCCGGGACAGGGGTTGGTGGCTACACCTTC.

The gene calls are TRBV10-3 and TRBJ1-4; tentative D call: TRBD1 (6 bases). Per germline, CDR1 ENHRY and CDR2 SYGVKD. This CDR3 spans 13 amino acids. Trimming removed 11 bases from V and 7 bases from J, with 17 bases in between. As DNA, the CDR3 is TGTGCCTCTAAGGGGGGGCTCATTGAAAAACTGTTTTTT. Amino acids: CASKGGLIEKLFF.

This chain connects TRBV27 to TRBJ1-5; D might be TRBD1 (6 bases). Germline V CDR1 and CDR2: MNHEY, SMNVEV (reference sequence). The length of the CDR3 is 17 residues. Deletions cut 5 bases from V and 6 bases from J, with 23 bases between. CDR3 amino acids: CASSPSPTGMGRQPQHF. DNA for the CDR3: TGTGCCAGCAGTCCTTCCCCCACAGGGATGGGTCGTCAGCCCCAGCATTTT.

V and J are TRBV6-2 or TRBV6-3 and TRBJ1-2; 8 nucleotides agree with TRBD1. V was pared by 6 bases and J by 4 bases, with 10 bases of the junction left unmatched. The CDR3 has 15 amino acids. Germline-derived CDR1 and CDR2 are MNHEY and SVGEGT. This CDR3 reads CASSPTGVSGYGYTF. The DNA of the CDR3 is TGTGCCAGCAGCCCGACAGGGGTGAGTGGCTATGGCTACACCTTC.

The CDR3 is CASRWGQLDSYNSPLHF. As DNA, the CDR3 is TGTGCCAGCCGATGGGGACAACTCGACTCCTATAATTCACCCCTCCACTTT. V usage is TRBV28 and J usage is TRBJ1-6; D might be TRBD1 (6 bases). V lost 8 bases, J lost 0 bases, and 17 bases lay in between. This CDR3 contains 17 residues. Germline V gives CDR1 MDHEN, CDR2 SYDVKM.

The rearrangement links TRBV6-2 or TRBV6-3 to TRBJ2-5, with 15 bases that match TRBD2. From germline, CDR1 is MNHEY and CDR2 SVGEGT. V trimming: 2 bases; J trimming: 4 bases; junction bases outside the gene matches: 2. The CDR3 runs 16 residues. The CDR3 sequence: CASSYGLAGGTETQYF. The CDR3 DNA reads TGTGCCAGCAGTTACGGACTAGCGGGGGGGACAGAGACCCAGTACTTC.

The rearrangement links TRBV7-2 to TRBJ2-4; no clear D gene. The CDR3 extends over 11 amino acids. Germline lookup yields CDR1 SGHTA and CDR2 FQGNSA. Trimming took off 1 base at V and 8 bases at J, with 3 bases between the two ends. DNA of the CDR3: TGTGCCAGCAGCTTAGGCGACATTCAGTACTTC. This sequence encodes CASSLGDIQYF.

The V call is TRBV4-2, the J call TRBJ2-5; TRBD2 agrees at 13 bases. The CDR3 consists of 13 residues. The J segment lost 13 bases and the V segment lost 1 base, leaving 3 bases of the junction unmatched. The germline V gene has CDR1 LGHNA and CDR2 YNFKEQ. The CDR3 is CASSQGTSGGLYF. The CDR3 DNA reads as TGTGCCAGCAGCCAAGGGACTAGCGGGGGATTGTACTTC.

This sequence joins TRBV5-1 and TRBJ2-7, with a possible D match to TRBD1 (5 bases). The CDR3 is made up of 14 amino acids. Trimming took 3 bases from V and 1 from J, leaving 11 bases between them. The germline V gene has CDR1 SGHRS and CDR2 YFSETQ. CDR3 sequence: CASSSKTESYEQYF. CDR3 DNA sequence: TGCGCCAGCAGCTCCAAGACAGAATCCTACGAGCAGTACTTC.

The rearrangement links TRBV4-1 to TRBJ2-5; D is possibly TRBD2 (5 bases). V lost 4 bases, J lost 3 bases, and 15 bases lay in between. The CDR3 is 15 amino acids. Germline V CDR1 and CDR2: MGHRA, YSYEKL. CDR3 nucleotide sequence: TGCGCCAGCAGCCCGACCTTTACCGGGGAAGAGACCCAGTACTTC. Amino acids: CASSPTFTGEETQYF.

This rearrangement joins TRBV6-1 to TRBJ2-5, with D unresolved. V lost 2 bases and J 4 bases, leaving 11 bases between the germline ends. This CDR3 region has 14 residues. Germline lookup yields CDR1 MNHNS and CDR2 SASEGT. The CDR3 DNA reads as TGTGCCAGCAGTGAAATAGAGGATCGAGAGACCCAGTACTTC. It translates to CASSEIEDRETQYF.

V gene TRBV19 combines with J gene TRBJ1-2; D might be TRBD1 (6 bases). The length of the CDR3 is 12 residues. The germline V gene encodes CDR1 LNHDA and CDR2 SQIVND (reference sequence). Trimming pared 10 bases from V and 5 bases from J, leaving 14 bases between. The CDR3, as DNA: TGTGCCACCATAGGGGGGGAGTATGGCTACACCTTC. Its translation is CATIGGEYGYTF.